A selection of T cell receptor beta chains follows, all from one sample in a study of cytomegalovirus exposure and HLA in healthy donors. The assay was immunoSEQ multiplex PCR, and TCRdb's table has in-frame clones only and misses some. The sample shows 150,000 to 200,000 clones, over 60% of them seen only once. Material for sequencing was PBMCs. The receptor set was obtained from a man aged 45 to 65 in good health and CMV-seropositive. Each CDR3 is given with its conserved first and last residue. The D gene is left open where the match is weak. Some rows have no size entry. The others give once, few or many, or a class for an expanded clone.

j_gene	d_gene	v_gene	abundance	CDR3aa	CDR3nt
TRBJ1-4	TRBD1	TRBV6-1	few	CASSAQTGYIIF	TGTGCCAGCAGTGCCCAGACAGGGTACATAATTTTT
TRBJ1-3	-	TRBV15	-	CATSRDRAGSSGNTIYF	TGTGCCACCAGCAGAGATCGGGCGGGGAGCTCTGGAAACACCATATATTTT
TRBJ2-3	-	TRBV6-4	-	CASSATGYRTDTQYF	TGTGCCAGCAGTGCAACAGGGTACCGCACAGATACGCAGTATTTT
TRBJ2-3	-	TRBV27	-	CASSLLFSDTQYF	TGTGCCAGCAGTTTATTGTTTTCGGATACGCAGTATTTT
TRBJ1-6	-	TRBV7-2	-	CASSTWTETKSPLHF	TGTGCCAGCAGCACCTGGACAGAGACAAAGTCACCCCTCCACTTT
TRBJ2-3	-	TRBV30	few	CAWSTGSTDTQYF	TGTGCCTGGAGTACAGGGAGCACAGATACGCAGTATTTT
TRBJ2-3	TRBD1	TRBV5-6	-	CASTWGTGEPDTQYF	TGTGCCAGCACCTGGGGAACAGGGGAGCCAGATACGCAGTATTTT
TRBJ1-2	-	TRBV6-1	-	CASTERGAGGYTF	TGTGCCAGCACCGAGCGGGGGGCAGGCGGCTACACCTTC
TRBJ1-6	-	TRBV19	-	CASSIGASPLHF	TGTGCCAGTAGTATAGGGGCTTCACCCCTCCACTTT
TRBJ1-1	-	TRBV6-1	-	CASRLWTGGTEAFF	TGTGCCAGCCGGCTCTGGACGGGGGGAACTGAAGCTTTCTTT
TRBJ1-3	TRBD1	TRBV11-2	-	CASSFLTGKTGNTIYF	TGTGCCAGCAGCTTTTTGACAGGGAAAACTGGAAACACCATATATTTT
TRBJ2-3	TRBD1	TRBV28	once	CASRGQGRATQYF	TGTGCCAGCCGAGGACAGGGGCGTGCGACGCAGTATTTT
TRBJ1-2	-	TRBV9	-	CASSPQSQGGSNGYTF	TGTGCCAGCAGCCCCCAGTCCCAAGGGGGTTCCAATGGCTACACCTTC
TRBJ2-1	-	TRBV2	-	CASSGPPVINEQFF	TGTGCCAGCAGTGGGCCACCAGTCATCAATGAGCAGTTCTTC
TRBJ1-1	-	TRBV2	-	CASVGNGVNTEAFF	TGTGCCAGCGTCGGGAACGGAGTGAACACTGAAGCTTTCTTT
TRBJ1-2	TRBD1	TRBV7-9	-	CASSLTGTGRFYGYTF	TGTGCCAGCAGCCTTACCGGGACAGGCCGGTTCTATGGCTACACCTTC
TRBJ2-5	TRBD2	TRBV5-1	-	CASTLAGGVQETQYF	TGCGCCAGCACCCTAGCGGGGGGGGTCCAAGAGACCCAGTACTTC
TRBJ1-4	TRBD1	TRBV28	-	CASSSGGREKLFF	TGTGCCAGCAGTTCAGGGGGGCGTGAAAAACTGTTTTTT
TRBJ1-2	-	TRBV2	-	CASSEGTLRRNYGYTF	TGTGCCAGCAGTGAGGGGACTCTTAGACGAAACTATGGCTACACCTTC
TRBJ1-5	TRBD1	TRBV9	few	CASSRSGTGVNQPQHF	TGTGCCAGCAGCAGATCCGGGACAGGCGTCAATCAGCCCCAGCATTTT
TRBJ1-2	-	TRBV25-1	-	CASSEHTGNYGYTF	TGTGCCAGCAGTGAACACACAGGGAACTATGGCTACACCTTC
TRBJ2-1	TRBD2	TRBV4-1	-	CASSLGTTFNEQFF	TGCGCCAGCAGCCTGGGGACTACTTTCAATGAGCAGTTCTTC
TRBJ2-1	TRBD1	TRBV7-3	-	CASSSPKSQGQGSSYNEQFF	TGTGCCAGCAGCTCACCCAAATCCCAGGGACAGGGGAGCTCCTACAATGAGCAGTTCTTC
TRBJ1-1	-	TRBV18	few	CASSPRMEMNTEAFF	TGTGCCAGCTCACCCCGTATGGAGATGAACACTGAAGCTTTCTTT
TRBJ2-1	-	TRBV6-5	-	CASTKGGYNEQFF	TGTGCCAGCACCAAAGGGGGTTACAATGAGCAGTTCTTC
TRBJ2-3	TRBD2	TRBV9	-	CASSAGGAADTQYF	TGTGCCAGCAGCGCCGGGGGGGCCGCAGATACGCAGTATTTT
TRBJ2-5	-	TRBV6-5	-	CASSYSGGAQWTQYF	TGTGCCAGCAGTTACTCAGGGGGGGCCCAGTGGACCCAGTACTTC
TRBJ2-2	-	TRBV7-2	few	CASSFKGGGSGELFF	TGTGCCAGCAGCTTCAAGGGGGGGGGATCGGGGGAGCTGTTTTTT
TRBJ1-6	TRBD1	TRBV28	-	CASSPTGGTGSSSYNSPLHF	TGTGCCAGCAGTCCCACGGGAGGGACAGGGAGTTCCTCCTATAATTCACCCCTCCACTTT
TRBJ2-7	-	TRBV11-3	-	CASSLNRDYEQYF	TGTGCCAGCAGCTTAAACAGGGACTACGAGCAGTACTTC
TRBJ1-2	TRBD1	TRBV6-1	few	CASTVTGTHGYTF	TGTGCCAGCACCGTGACAGGGACCCATGGCTACACCTTC
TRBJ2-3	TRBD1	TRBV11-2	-	CASSLEGTGKDTQYF	TGTGCCAGCAGCTTAGAAGGGACAGGGAAGGATACGCAGTATTTT
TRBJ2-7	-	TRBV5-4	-	CASSLDRGSSYEQYF	TGTGCCAGCAGCTTGGACCGGGGAAGCTCCTACGAGCAGTACTTC
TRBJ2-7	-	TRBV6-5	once	CASSPARAFYEQYF	TGTGCCAGCAGCCCGGCCAGGGCATTTTACGAGCAGTACTTC
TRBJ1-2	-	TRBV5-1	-	CASSQGGVHGYTF	TGCGCCAGCAGCCAAGGGGGGGTGCATGGCTACACCTTC
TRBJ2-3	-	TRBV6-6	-	CASSWTVTDTQYF	TGTGCCAGCAGCTGGACTGTAACAGATACGCAGTATTTT
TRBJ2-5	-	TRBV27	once	CASRGGETQYF	TGTGCCAGCAGGGGGGGAGAGACCCAGTACTTC
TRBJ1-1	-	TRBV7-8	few	CASSLRSLNTEAFF	TGTGCCAGCAGCTTAAGAAGCTTGAACACTGAAGCTTTCTTT
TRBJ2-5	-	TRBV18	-	CASSPPGSQETQYF	TGTGCCAGCTCACCACCGGGCTCCCAAGAGACCCAGTACTTC
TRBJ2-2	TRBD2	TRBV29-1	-	CSVVLELAGASNTGELFF	TGCAGCGTTGTTTTGGAACTAGCGGGAGCTTCGAACACCGGGGAGCTGTTTTTT
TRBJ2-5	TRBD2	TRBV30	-	CAWSLSGGAETQYF	TGTGCCTGGAGTTTGAGCGGGGGGGCGGAGACCCAGTACTTC
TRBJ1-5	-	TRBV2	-	CASSYQASNQPQHF	TGTGCCAGCAGTTACCAGGCTAGCAATCAGCCCCAGCATTTT
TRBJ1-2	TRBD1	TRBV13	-	CASSSRTGTGGGYTF	TGTGCCAGCAGCTCAAGGACAGGGACCGGCGGGGGCTACACCTTC
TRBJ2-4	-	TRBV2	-	CASRTDSKNIQYF	TGTGCCAGCAGGACAGACTCCAAAAACATTCAGTACTTC
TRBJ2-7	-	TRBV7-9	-	CASSALPGTSYEQYF	TGTGCCAGCAGCGCACTACCAGGGACATCGTACGAGCAGTACTTC
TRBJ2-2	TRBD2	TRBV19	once	CASRGGTNPTGELFF	TGTGCCAGTCGGGGAGGGACTAACCCCACCGGGGAGCTGTTTTTT
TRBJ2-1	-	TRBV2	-	CASSDGSASLDEQFF	TGTGCCAGCAGTGATGGGAGCGCCTCACTCGATGAGCAGTTCTTC
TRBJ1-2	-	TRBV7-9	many	CASSSHGGETHGYTF	TGTGCCAGCAGCTCCCACGGGGGGGAAACCCATGGCTACACCTTC
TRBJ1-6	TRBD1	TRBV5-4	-	CASSLEGTGSSYNSPLHF	TGTGCCAGCAGCTTGGAAGGGACAGGGAGCTCCTATAATTCACCCCTCCACTTT
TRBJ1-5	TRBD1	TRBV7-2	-	CASSFDRGGSNQPQHF	TGTGCCAGCAGTTTCGACAGGGGGGGAAGCAATCAGCCCCAGCATTTT
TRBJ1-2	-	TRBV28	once	CASSSYQNYGYTF	TGTGCCAGCAGTTCCTACCAAAACTATGGCTACACCTTC
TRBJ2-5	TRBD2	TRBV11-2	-	CASSLVLAGQETQYF	TGTGCCAGCAGCTTAGTTCTAGCGGGGCAAGAGACCCAGTACTTC
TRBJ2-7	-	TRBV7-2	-	CASSLAQGGFEQYF	TGTGCCAGCAGCTTAGCGCAGGGTGGATTCGAGCAGTACTTC
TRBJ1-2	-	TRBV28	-	CASSRQVNYGYTF	TGTGCCAGCAGTCGACAGGTTAACTATGGCTACACCTTC
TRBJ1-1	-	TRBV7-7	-	CASSPTVNTEAFF	TGTGCCAGCAGCCCCACAGTAAACACTGAAGCTTTCTTT